This TCR beta chain appears in the sequencing data of a study of vaccination effects on CD4 cells after COVID-19. In its sample, this clone was seen once. Its matching antigen is unknown. The CDR3 has 15 amino acids. The germline CDR1 and CDR2 sequences are MNHEY and SVGAGI. J was trimmed by 5 bases and V by 2 bases; bases with no gene match: 2. Sequencing in the ViraFEST assay came after antigen-specific CD4+ T cells had been expanded with viral peptide pools, which were used to stimulate PBMC. Cultured cells yielded isolated CD4+ T cells after around 9 days. The vaccine given was either BNT162b2 or mRNA-1273, in two doses. Measured with immunoSEQ multiplex PCR; TCRdb has only the in-frame clones, and not every one. The data contain fewer than 90,000 clones, 60% to 80% of them singletons.

Sequences were derived from CD4+ T cells from PBMCs cultured with HCoV-OC43 spike peptides, sampled after COVID-19 vaccination. Subset in this sample: HCoV-OC43 spike overlapping peptide pool stimulation. This receptor was taken from a human donor who received a COVID-19 vaccine. The chain has TRBV6-5 and TRBJ1-5; 11 bases line up with TRBD1. For the CDR3, the DNA is TGTGCCAGCAGTTACGGGACAGGGGGATATCAGCCCCAGCATTTT. As protein: CASSYGTGGYQPQHF.